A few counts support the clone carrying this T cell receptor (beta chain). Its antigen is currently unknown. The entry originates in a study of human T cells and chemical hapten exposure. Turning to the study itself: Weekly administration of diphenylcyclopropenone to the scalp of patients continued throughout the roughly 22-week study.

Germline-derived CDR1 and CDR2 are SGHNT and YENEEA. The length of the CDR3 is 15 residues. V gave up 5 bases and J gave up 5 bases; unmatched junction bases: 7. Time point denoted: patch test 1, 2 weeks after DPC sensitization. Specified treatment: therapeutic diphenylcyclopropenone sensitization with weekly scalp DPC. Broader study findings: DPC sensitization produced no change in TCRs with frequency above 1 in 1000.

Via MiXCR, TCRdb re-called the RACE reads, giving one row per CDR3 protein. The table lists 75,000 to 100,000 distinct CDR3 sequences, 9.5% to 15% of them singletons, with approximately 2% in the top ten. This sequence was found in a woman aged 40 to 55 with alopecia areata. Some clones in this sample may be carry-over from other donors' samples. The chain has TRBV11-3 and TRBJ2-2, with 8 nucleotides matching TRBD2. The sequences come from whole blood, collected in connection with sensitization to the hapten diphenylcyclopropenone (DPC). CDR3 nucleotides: TGTGCCAGCAGCGAAAGGGGCGGGAGGACCGGGGAGCTGTTTTTT. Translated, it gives CASSERGGRTGELFF. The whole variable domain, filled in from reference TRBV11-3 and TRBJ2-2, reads EAGVVQSPRYKIIEKKQPVAFWCNPISGHNTLYWYLQNLGQGPELLIRYENEEAVDDSQLPKDRFSAERLKGVDSTLKIQPAELGDSAVYLCASSERGGRTGELFFGEGSRLTVL.